Listed below are T cell receptor beta chains from one sample, sequenced in a study of blood T cells in healthy people across ages. TCRdb used MiXCR to reprocess the 5' RACE reads, holding one entry per CDR3 protein. The data show approximately 1,000,000 distinct CDR3 sequences, 35% to 50% seen once. Sequencing was carried out using blood. These receptors originate from a woman aged 60 to 75 in good health. Each CDR3 is given with its conserved first and last residue. A D gene is named only where the DNA matches it firmly. Rows give clone size only sometimes, using once, few, many, or a class for an expanded clone.

V	size	J	D	DNA	CDR3
TRBV5-1	.	TRBJ2-1	TRBD1	TGCGCCAGCCGGGCCCCGGGACAGGGAACGAATGAGCAGTTCTTC	CASRAPGQGTNEQFF
TRBV18	.	TRBJ2-7	TRBD1	TGTGCCAGCTCACCACAGGGGGCCGACGAGCAGTACTTC	CASSPQGADEQYF
TRBV27	few	TRBJ2-1	.	TGTGCCACCGACAGGGAGGTCTGGAATGAGCAGTTCTTC	CATDREVWNEQFF
TRBV30	.	TRBJ2-2	TRBD1	TGTGCCCGTCGACAGGGGAACACCGGGGAGCTGTTTTTT	CARRQGNTGELFF
TRBV18	few	TRBJ2-5	.	TGTGCCAGCTCACCAATTGGGCGACCCCAAGAGACCCAGTACTTC	CASSPIGRPQETQYF
TRBV7-8	.	TRBJ2-6	.	TGTGCCAGCAGCTTAGAGGCTCCTTCTGGGGCCAACGTCCTGACTTTC	CASSLEAPSGANVLTF
TRBV3-1	.	TRBJ2-7	TRBD1	TGTGCCAGCAGCCAAGCTTCGACAGGGTGGAATTCAAGCTCCTACGAGCAGTACTTC	CASSQASTGWNSSSYEQYF
TRBV9	.	TRBJ2-7	.	TGTGCCAGCAGCGTATCGGCCCTTGCCTACGAGCAGTACTTC	CASSVSALAYEQYF
TRBV5-1	many	TRBJ2-7	.	TGCGCCAGCAGCCTCCCGCCGGACGGGGAGCGCCGTTACGAGCAGTACTTC	CASSLPPDGERRYEQYF
TRBV12-3/TRBV12-4	few	TRBJ2-7	TRBD2	TGTGCCAGCAGTTTAACCGGACTAGCGGGGACCTACGAGCAGTACTTC	CASSLTGLAGTYEQYF
TRBV29-1	.	TRBJ2-7	.	TGCAGCGTTGAGGCCGCCTACGAGCAGTACTTC	CSVEAAYEQYF
TRBV5-1	.	TRBJ2-1	TRBD1	TGCGCCAGCAGCTTACCAGGGGGTGGCTCCTACAATGAGCAGTTCTTC	CASSLPGGGSYNEQFF
TRBV28	.	TRBJ2-7	.	TGTGCCAGCAGCCACGTAGGACGTCCTAGCTCCTACGAGCAGTACTTC	CASSHVGRPSSYEQYF
TRBV27	few	TRBJ2-7	.	TGTGCCAGCAGTAAGGGGGGCCCAACCTACGAGCAGTACTTC	CASSKGGPTYEQYF
TRBV6-1	.	TRBJ1-2	.	.	CATYADYGCTF
TRBV2	.	TRBJ1-1	.	TGTGCCGGACACAGAGAGTTGAACACTGAAGCTTTCTTT	CAGHRELNTEAFF
TRBV11-1	.	TRBJ2-3	.	TGTGCCAGCAGCTTAAAGGCGGACCACACAGATACGCAGTATTTT	CASSLKADHTDTQYF
TRBV9	.	TRBJ2-1	TRBD2	TGTGCCAGCAGCGTCCGGGGGGGCTCCTACAATGAGCAGTTCTTC	CASSVRGGSYNEQFF
TRBV7-9	.	TRBJ1-1	.	TGTGCCAGCAGCTTAGGACGGCCCCGGGTCGCTGAAGCTTTCTTT	CASSLGRPRVAEAFF
TRBV4-1	.	TRBJ2-1	.	TGCGCCAGCAGCCAAGAACAGATTGGCAAGCAGTTCTTC	CASSQEQIGKQFF
TRBV12-5	few	TRBJ2-4	TRBD1	TGTGCTAGTGGTTTGACCCGACAGGGTCTAGCCAAAAACATTCAGTACTTC	CASGLTRQGLAKNIQYF